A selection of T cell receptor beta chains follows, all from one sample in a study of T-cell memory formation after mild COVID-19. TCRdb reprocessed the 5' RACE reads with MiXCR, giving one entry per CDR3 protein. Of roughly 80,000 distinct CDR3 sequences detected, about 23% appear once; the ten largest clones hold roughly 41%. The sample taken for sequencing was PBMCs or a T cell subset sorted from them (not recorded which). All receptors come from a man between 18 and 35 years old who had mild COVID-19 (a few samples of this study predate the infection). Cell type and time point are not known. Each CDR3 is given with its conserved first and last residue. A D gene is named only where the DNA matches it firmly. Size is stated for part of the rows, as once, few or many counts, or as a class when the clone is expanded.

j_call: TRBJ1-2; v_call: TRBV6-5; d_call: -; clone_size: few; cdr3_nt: TGTGCCAGCAGTTACTCGGACAACAACTATGGCTACACCTTC; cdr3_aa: CASSYSDNNYGYTF
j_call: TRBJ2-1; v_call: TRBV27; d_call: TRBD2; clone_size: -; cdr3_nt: TGTGCCAGCAGGTTGACTAGCGGGGGGGCCCACAATGAGCAGTTCTTC; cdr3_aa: CASRLTSGGAHNEQFF
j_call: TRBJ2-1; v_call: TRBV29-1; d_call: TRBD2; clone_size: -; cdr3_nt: TGCAGCGTTGAAGCTCCCGGGGGGGCTGACTACAATGAGCAGTTCTTC; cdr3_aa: CSVEAPGGADYNEQFF
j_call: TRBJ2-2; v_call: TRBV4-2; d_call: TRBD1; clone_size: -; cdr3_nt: TGTGCCAGCAGCCACGGACAGGAGAACACCGGGGAGCTGTTTTTT; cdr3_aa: CASSHGQENTGELFF
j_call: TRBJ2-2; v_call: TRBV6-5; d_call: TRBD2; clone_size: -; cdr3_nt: TGTGCCAGCAGTTACTCGTCGGGAGGGTTACTTCCCGGGGAGCTGTTTTTT; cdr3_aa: CASSYSSGGLLPGELFF
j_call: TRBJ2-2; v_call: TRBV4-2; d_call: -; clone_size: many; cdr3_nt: TGTGCCAGCAGCCAAGATGGTGGCTACCGGCCCGGGGAGCTGTTTTTT; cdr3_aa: CASSQDGGYRPGELFF
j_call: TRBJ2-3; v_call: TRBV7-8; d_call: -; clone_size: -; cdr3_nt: TGTGCCAGCAGCTTTCAGGGCGGTACGCAGTATTTT; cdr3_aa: CASSFQGGTQYF
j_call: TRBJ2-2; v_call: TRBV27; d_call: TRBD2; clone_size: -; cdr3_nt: TGTGCCAGCAGTATAGCGGGGGGCAGGGCCGGGGAGCTGTTTTTT; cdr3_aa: CASSIAGGRAGELFF
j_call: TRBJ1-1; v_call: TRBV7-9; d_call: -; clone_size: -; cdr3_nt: TGTGCCAGCACCCCGGGAACTGAAGCTTTCTTT; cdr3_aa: CASTPGTEAFF
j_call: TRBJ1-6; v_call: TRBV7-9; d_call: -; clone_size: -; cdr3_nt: TGTGCCAGCAGCTTATCGCGACAGGACAATTCACCCCTCCACTTT; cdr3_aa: CASSLSRQDNSPLHF
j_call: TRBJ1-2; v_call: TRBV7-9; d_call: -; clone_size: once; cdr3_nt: TGTGCCAGCAGCCCCATAGACTATGGCTACACCTTC; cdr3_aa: CASSPIDYGYTF
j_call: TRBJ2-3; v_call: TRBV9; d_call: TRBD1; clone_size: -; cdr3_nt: TGTGCCAGCAGCTTGACAGGGGGCGACTTGACAGATACGCAGTATTTT; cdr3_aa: CASSLTGGDLTDTQYF
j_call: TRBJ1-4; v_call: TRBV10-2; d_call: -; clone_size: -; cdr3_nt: TGCGCCAGCAGTGAGGCCCCTTGGTCTCAACTGTTTTTT; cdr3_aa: CASSEAPWSQLFF
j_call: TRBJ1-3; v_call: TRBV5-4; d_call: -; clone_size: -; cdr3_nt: TGTGCCAGCAGCTTCGGGGGAGGAAACACCATATATTTT; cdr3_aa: CASSFGGGNTIYF
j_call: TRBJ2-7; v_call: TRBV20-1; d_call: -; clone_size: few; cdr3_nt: TGCAGTGCTAGAGATGGGCAGGGAGTCTACGAGCAGTACTTC; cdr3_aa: CSARDGQGVYEQYF
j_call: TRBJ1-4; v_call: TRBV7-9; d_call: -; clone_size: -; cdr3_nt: TGTGCCAGCAGTGGCCCCGGGGGCGTTCTGGAAAAACTGTTTTTT; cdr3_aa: CASSGPGGVLEKLFF
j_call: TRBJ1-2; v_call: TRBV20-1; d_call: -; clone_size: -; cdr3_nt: TGCAGTGCCGCGGGGGACGAACCGGGGTTTTATGGCTACACCTTC; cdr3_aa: CSAAGDEPGFYGYTF
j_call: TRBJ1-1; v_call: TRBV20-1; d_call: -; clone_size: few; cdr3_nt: TGCAGTGCCCCCTTAGGGGACACTGAAGCTTTCTTT; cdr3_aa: CSAPLGDTEAFF
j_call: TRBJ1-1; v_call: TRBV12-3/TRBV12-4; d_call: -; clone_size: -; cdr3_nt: TGTGCCAGCAGCTCCTTCCCCTGGGGCCCGAACACTGAAGCTTTCTTT; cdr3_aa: CASSSFPWGPNTEAFF
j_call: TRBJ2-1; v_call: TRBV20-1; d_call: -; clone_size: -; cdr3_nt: TGCAGTGCTAGAGATCCCGAGGGATCGGGCTCCTACAATGAGCAGTTCTTC; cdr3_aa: CSARDPEGSGSYNEQFF
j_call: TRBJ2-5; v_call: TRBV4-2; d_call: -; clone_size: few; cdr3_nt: TGTGCCAGCAGCCAAGAAATCGGGGATGAGACCCAGTACTTC; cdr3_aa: CASSQEIGDETQYF
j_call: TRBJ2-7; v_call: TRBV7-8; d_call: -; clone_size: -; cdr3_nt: TGTGCCAGCAGCCCGGAGGGAGGCTACGAGCAGTACTTC; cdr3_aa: CASSPEGGYEQYF
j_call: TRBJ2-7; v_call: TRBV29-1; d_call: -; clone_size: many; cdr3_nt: TGCAGCGTTGAAGACGTGAGCTCCTACGAGCAGTACTTC; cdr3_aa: CSVEDVSSYEQYF
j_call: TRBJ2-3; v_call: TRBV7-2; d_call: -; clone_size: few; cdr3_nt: TGTGCCAGCAGCTTCGACAGTATTGCAGATACGCAGTATTTT; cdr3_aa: CASSFDSIADTQYF
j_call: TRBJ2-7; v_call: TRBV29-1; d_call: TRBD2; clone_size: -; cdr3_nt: TGCAGCGCCGGAGTCGGGACTACCTACGAGCAGTACTTC; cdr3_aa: CSAGVGTTYEQYF
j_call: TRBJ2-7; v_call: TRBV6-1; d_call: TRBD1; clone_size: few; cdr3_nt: TGTGCCAGCTTAGACAGGGGTTCCTACGAGCAGTACTTC; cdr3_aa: CASLDRGSYEQYF
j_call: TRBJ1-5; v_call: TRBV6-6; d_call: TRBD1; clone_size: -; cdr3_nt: TGTGCCGGACAAACAGGGGGCGGCAATCAGCCCCAGCATTTT; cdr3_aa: CAGQTGGGNQPQHF
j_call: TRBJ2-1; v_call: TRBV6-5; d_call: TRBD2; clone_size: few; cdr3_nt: TGTGCCAGCCGGACCACCTTAGCGGGGGGTTCCTACAATGAGCAGTTCTTC; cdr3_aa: CASRTTLAGGSYNEQFF
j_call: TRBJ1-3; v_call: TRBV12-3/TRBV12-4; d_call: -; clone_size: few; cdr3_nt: TGTGCCAGCAGTTTGGGCTCTGGAAACACCATATATTTT; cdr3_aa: CASSLGSGNTIYF
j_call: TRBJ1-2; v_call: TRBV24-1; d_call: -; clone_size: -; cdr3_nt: TGTGCCAGCGAAGCCCGACAGCCCTATGGCTACACCTTC; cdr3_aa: CASEARQPYGYTF
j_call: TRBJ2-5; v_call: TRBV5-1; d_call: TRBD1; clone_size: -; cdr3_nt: TGCGCCAGCAGCCCCGACAGGGGGCTGGAGACCCAGTACTTC; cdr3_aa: CASSPDRGLETQYF
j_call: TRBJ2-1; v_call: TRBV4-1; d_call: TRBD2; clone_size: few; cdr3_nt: TGCGCCAGCAGCCTCCAGCGGGGAGTCCACAATGAGCAGTTCTTC; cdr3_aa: CASSLQRGVHNEQFF
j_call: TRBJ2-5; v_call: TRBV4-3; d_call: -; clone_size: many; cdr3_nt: TGCGCCAGCAGCCAAGAGGGAATGGAGACCCAGTACTTC; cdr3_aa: CASSQEGMETQYF
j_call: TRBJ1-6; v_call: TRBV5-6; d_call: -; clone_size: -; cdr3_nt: TGTGCCAGCAGCTGGGGAACCCCCTATAATTCACCCCTCCACTTT; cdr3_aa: CASSWGTPYNSPLHF
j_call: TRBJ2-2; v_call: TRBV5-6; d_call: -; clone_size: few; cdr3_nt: TGTGCCAGCAGCTGGGGCAGTGGTAACACCGGGGAGCTGTTTTTT; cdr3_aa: CASSWGSGNTGELFF
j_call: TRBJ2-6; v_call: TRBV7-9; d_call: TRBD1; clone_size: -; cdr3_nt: TGTGCCAGCAGCTCCCCGGGACAGGGACTCGCTGGGGCCAACGTCCTGACTTTC; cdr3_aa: CASSSPGQGLAGANVLTF
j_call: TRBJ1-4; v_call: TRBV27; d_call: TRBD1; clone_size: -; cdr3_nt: TGTGCCAGCAGTTCCTCCGGGACAGGGCAGGGAAAACTGTTTTTT; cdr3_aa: CASSSSGTGQGKLFF
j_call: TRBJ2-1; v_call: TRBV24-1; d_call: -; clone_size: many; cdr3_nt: TGTGCCACCAGTCTAACAGGCGGATACAATGAGCAGTTCTTC; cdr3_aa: CATSLTGGYNEQFF
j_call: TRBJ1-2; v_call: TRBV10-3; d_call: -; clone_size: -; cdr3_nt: TGTGCCATCAGTGAGAAAGAGGGGGGCGACTATGGCTACACCTTC; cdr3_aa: CAISEKEGGDYGYTF
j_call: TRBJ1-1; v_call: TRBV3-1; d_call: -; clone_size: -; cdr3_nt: TGTGCCAGCAGCCAAGAGATCAACAGTTGGACCGAAGCTTTCTTT; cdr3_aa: CASSQEINSWTEAFF
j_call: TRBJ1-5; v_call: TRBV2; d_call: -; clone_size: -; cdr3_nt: TGTGCCAGCAGCGACGATGGTTATAGCAATCAGCCCCAGCATTTT; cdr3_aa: CASSDDGYSNQPQHF
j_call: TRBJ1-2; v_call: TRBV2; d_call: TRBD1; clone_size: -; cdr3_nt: TGTGCCAACCCGGGATCAGGGGGCTATGGCTACACCTTC; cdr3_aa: CANPGSGGYGYTF
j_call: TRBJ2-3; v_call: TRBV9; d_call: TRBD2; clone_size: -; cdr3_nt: TGTGCCAGCAGCTCCCGGACTAGATCAGATACGCAGTATTTT; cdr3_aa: CASSSRTRSDTQYF
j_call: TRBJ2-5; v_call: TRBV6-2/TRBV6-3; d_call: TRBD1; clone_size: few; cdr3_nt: TGTGCCAGCAGTTCCCTCCGACAGGGGGCGGAGGAGACCCAGTACTTC; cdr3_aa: CASSSLRQGAEETQYF
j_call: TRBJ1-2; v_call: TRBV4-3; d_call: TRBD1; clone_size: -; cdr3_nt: TGCGCCAGCAGCCAAACGCAGGGGGGTGACTATGGCTACACCTTC; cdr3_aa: CASSQTQGGDYGYTF
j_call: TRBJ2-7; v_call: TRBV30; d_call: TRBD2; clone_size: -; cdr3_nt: TGTGCCTGGAGACAGCGGGGGAGTTCCTACGAGCAGTACTTC; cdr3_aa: CAWRQRGSSYEQYF
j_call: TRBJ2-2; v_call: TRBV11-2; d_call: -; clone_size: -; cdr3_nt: TGTGCCAGCAGCTTAGAAGGGATCGGGGAGCTGTTTTTT; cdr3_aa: CASSLEGIGELFF
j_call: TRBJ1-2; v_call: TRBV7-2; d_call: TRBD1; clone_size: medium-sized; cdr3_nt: TGTGCCAGCAGCTTCGGGACAGGGTTTGGCTACACCTTC; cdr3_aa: CASSFGTGFGYTF
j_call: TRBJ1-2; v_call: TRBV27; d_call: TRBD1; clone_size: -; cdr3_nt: TGTGCCAGCGGCTCGATCAGGGGGCAAGGTGGCTACACCTTC; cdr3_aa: CASGSIRGQGGYTF
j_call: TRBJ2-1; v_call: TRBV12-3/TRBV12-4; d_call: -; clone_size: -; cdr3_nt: TGTGCCAGCAGTTTAGTTTCAGTCAATGAGCAGTTCTTC; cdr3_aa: CASSLVSVNEQFF
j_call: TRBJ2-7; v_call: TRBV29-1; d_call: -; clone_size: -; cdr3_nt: TGCAGCGCCCGGACTCAGAGCTCCTACGAGCAGTACTTC; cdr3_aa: CSARTQSSYEQYF
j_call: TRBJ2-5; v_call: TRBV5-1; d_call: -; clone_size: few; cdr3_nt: TGCGCCAGCAGCAGCGCGGGGAACCAAGAGACCCAGTACTTC; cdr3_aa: CASSSAGNQETQYF
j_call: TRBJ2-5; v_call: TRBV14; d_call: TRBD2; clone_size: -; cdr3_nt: TGTGCCAGCAGCCTGCGACTAGCGGGGGTTGAGACCCAGTACTTC; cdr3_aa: CASSLRLAGVETQYF
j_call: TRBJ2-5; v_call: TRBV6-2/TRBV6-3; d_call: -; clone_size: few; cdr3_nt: TGTGCCAGCAGTAATAAGGGTCGACAAGAGACCCAGTACTTC; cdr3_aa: CASSNKGRQETQYF